Listed below are T cell receptor beta chains from one sample, sequenced in a study of shared clonotypes between healthy human individuals. Profiling relied on immunoSEQ multiplex PCR, and the TCRdb table lists in-frame clones only, not all of them. The profile shows 530,000 or so clones, 60% to 80% of them singletons. Sequencing input: PBMCs. These receptors came from a woman aged 40 to 50 in good health. Some clones in this sample may be carry-over from other donors' samples. CDR3s include the opening cysteine and the closing phenylalanine or tryptophan. The D gene is left open where the match is weak. Rows may omit the clone size; those that give it use once, few, many or a size class.

d_gene	abundance	v_gene	j_gene	len	CDR3nt	CDR3aa
NA	NA	TRBV5-1	TRBJ2-2	14	TGCGCCAGCAGCTTGGAAGGGGGATTCGGGGAGCTGTTTTTT	CASSLEGGFGELFF
NA	once	TRBV5-6	TRBJ1-3	12	TGTGCCAGCAGCTTGGTAGGAAACACCATATATTTT	CASSLVGNTIYF
TRBD1	NA	TRBV6-5	TRBJ1-1	14	TGTGCCAGCAGTTATGGACAGGGGGCGACTGAAGCTTTCTTT	CASSYGQGATEAFF
NA	NA	TRBV7-9	TRBJ2-3	13	TGTGCCAGCAGCTCTGAGGTTCTGGATACGCAGTATTTT	CASSSEVLDTQYF
TRBD1	NA	TRBV28	TRBJ2-2	16	TGTGCCAGCAGTTTAGTAGGGACAGGGTTAATCGGGGAGCTGTTTTTT	CASSLVGTGLIGELFF
TRBD2	NA	TRBV5-1	TRBJ2-7	16	TGCGCCAGCAGCTTGGCCGGGACTAGCGGGACCTACGAGCAGTACTTC	CASSLAGTSGTYEQYF
NA	NA	TRBV7-2	TRBJ2-1	16	TGTGCCAGCAGCTTACCACGGTTACCCTCCTACAATGAGCAGTTCTTC	CASSLPRLPSYNEQFF
TRBD1	NA	TRBV27	TRBJ1-5	13	TGTGCCACATCACAGGGGTACAATCAGCCCCAGCATTTT	CATSQGYNQPQHF
NA	once	TRBV7-9	TRBJ1-4	14	TGTGCCAGCAGCTTAGGACAGGCTAATGAAAAACTGTTTTTT	CASSLGQANEKLFF
NA	NA	TRBV28	TRBJ2-1	14	TGTGCCAGCAGTTTGCTTCCTTCTGGAAATGAGCAGTTCTTC	CASSLLPSGNEQFF
NA	NA	TRBV11-2	TRBJ2-1	16	TGTGCCAGCAGCAGGCAGCTAGCTCTGGGGCCCAATGAGCAGTTCTTC	CASSRQLALGPNEQFF
NA	NA	TRBV5-1	TRBJ2-3	14	TGCGCCAGCAGCTTGGAACAGGGCACAGATACGCAGTATTTT	CASSLEQGTDTQYF
TRBD2	NA	TRBV5-4	TRBJ2-1	16	TGTGCCAGCAGCACGGGGACTAGCGGGAGGGCAGCTGAGCAGTTCTTC	CASSTGTSGRAAEQFF
TRBD2	NA	TRBV7-2	TRBJ2-3	18	TGTGCCAGCAGCTTGAGTAATAGGGGACTAGCGAGCACAGATACGCAGTATTTT	CASSLSNRGLASTDTQYF
NA	NA	TRBV30	TRBJ1-5	14	TGTGCCTGGAGTGTAATGGACACCAATCAGCCCCAGCATTTT	CAWSVMDTNQPQHF
NA	NA	TRBV5-5	TRBJ2-7	14	TGTGCCAGCAGCTTGGGACTAGTTGAATACGAGCAGTACTTC	CASSLGLVEYEQYF
NA	NA	TRBV2	TRBJ2-5	11	TGTGCCAGCAGTATGAGAGAGACCCAGTACTTC	CASSMRETQYF
NA	NA	TRBV6-5	TRBJ2-7	14	TGTGCCAGCACAGGAGGGCCTGTCTCCTACGAGCAGTACTTC	CASTGGPVSYEQYF
NA	NA	TRBV2	TRBJ2-3	14	TGTGCCACCCTAGGCCGGTTAAGCACAGATACGCAGTATTTT	CATLGRLSTDTQYF
NA	NA	TRBV21-1	TRBJ1-2	13	TGTGCCAGCGGAAGGACAGGGAACTATGGCTACACCTTC	CASGRTGNYGYTF
NA	NA	TRBV6-6	TRBJ2-1	14	TGTGCCAGCAGTTACTCGGGTCCGCACAATGAGCAGTTCTTC	CASSYSGPHNEQFF
TRBD1	NA	TRBV11-1	TRBJ2-7	14	TGTGCCAGCAGCTCTTACAGGGGTTCCTACGAGCAGTACTTC	CASSSYRGSYEQYF
TRBD1	NA	TRBV11-2	TRBJ2-7	14	TGTGCCAGCAGCTTAGGCGGACAGGCGGACGAGCAGTACTTC	CASSLGGQADEQYF
TRBD1	NA	TRBV19	TRBJ2-4	18	TGTGCCAGTAGTATACTCAACCTAGGACAGGGCGCGGGAAACATTCAGTACTTC	CASSILNLGQGAGNIQYF